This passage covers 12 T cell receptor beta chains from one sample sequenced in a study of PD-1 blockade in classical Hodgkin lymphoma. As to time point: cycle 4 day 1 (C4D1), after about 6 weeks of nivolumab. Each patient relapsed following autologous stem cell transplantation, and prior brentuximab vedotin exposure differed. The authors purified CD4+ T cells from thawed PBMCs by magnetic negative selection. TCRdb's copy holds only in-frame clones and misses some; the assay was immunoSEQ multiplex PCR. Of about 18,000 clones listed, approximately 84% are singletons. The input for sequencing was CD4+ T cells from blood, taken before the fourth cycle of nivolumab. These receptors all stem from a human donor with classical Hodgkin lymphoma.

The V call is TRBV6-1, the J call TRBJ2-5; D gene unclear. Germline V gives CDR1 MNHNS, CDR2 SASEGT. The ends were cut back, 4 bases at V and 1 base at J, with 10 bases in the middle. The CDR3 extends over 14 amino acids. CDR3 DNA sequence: TGTGCCAGCAGTGTAGGTGGGTCCCAAGAGACCCAGTACTTC. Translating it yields CASSVGGSQETQYF.

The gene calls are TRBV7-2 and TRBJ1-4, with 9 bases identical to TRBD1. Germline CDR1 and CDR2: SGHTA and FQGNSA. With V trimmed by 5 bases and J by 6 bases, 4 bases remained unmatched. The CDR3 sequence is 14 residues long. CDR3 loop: CASSKQGADEKLFF. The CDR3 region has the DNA TGTGCCAGCAGCAAACAGGGGGCAGATGAAAAACTGTTTTTT.

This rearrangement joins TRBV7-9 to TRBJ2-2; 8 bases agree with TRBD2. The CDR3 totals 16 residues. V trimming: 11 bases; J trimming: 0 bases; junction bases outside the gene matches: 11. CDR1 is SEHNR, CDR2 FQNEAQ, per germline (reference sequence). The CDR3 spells CACPPGRASNTGELFF. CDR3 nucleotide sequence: TGTGCCTGTCCTCCCGGGAGGGCCTCGAACACCGGGGAGCTGTTTTTT. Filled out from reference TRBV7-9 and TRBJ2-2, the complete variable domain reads DTGVSQNPRHKITKRGQNVTFRCDPISEHNRLYWYRQTLGQGPEFLTYFQNEAQLEKSRLLSDRFSAERPKGSFSTLEIQRTEQGDSAMYLCACPPGRASNTGELFFGEGSRLTVL.

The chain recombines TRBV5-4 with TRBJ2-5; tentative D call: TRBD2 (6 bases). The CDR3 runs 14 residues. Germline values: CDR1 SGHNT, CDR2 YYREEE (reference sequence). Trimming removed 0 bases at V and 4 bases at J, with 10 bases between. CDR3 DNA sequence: TGTGCCAGCAGCTTGGAGCGGGCGGGAGAGACCCAGTACTTC. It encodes CASSLERAGETQYF.

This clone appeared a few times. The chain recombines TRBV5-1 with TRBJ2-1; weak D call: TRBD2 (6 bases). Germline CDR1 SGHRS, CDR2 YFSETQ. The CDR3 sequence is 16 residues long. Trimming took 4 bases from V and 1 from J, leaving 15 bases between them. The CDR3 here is CASSGVLADSYNEQFF. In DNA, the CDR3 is TGCGCCAGCAGCGGAGTACTAGCAGATTCCTACAATGAGCAGTTCTTC.

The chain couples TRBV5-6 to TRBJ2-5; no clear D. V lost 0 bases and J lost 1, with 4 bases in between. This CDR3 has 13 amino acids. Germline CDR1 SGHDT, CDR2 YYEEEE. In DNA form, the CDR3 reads TGTGCCAGCAGCTTGGGGCCCCAAGAGACCCAGTACTTC. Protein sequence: CASSLGPQETQYF.

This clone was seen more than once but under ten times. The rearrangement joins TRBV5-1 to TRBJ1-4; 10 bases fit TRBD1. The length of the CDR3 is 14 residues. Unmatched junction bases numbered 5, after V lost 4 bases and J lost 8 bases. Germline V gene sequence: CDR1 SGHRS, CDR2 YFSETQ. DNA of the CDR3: TGCGCCAGCAGCCCCGGACAGGGGGGCGAAAAACTGTTTTTT. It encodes CASSPGQGGEKLFF.

CDR3 sequence: CASREGGDTQYF. The CDR3 bases are TGTGCCAGCAGGGAGGGAGGGGATACGCAGTATTTT. The chain combines TRBV6-1 with TRBJ2-3; the match to TRBD2 covers 7 bases. Germline V CDR1 and CDR2: MNHNS, SASEGT. V dropped 6 bases and J dropped 6; count of bases not matched to a gene: 3. The CDR3 is 12 residues long.

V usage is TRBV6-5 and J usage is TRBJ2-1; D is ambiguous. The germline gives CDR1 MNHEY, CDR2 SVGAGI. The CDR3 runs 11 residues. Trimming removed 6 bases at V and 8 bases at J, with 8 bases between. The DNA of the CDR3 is TGTGCCAGCAGAAGGGTGTATGAGCAGTTCTTC. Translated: CASRRVYEQFF.

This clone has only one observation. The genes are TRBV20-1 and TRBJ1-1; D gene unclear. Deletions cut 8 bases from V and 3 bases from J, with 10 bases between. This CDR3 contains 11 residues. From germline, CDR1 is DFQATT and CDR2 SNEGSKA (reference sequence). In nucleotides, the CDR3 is TGCAGTCCCTGGGTGTACACTGAAGCTTTCTTT. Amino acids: CSPWVYTEAFF.

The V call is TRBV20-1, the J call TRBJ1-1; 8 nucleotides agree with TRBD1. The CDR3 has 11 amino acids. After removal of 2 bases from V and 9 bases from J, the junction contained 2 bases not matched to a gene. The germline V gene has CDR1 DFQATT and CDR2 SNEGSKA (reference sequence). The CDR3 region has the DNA TGCAGTGCTAGACGGGACAGGCAAGCTTTCTTT. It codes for CSARRDRQAFF.

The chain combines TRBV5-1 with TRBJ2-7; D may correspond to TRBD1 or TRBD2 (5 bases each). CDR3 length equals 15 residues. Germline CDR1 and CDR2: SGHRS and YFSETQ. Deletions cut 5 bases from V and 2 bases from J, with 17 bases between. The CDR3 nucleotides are TGCGCCAGCAGGGACTCCGGGACGGGACCCTACGAGCAGTACTTC. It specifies CASRDSGTGPYEQYF.